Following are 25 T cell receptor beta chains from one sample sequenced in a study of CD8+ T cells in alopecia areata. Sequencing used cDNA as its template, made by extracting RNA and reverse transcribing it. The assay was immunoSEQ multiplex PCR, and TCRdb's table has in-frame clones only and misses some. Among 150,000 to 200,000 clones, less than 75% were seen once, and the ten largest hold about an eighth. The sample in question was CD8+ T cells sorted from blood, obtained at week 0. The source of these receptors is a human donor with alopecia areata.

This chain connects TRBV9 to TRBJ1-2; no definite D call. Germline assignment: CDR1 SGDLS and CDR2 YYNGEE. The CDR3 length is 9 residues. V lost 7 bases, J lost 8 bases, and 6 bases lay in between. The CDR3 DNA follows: TGTGCCAGCGGTGGAGGCTACACCTTC. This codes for CASGGGYTF.

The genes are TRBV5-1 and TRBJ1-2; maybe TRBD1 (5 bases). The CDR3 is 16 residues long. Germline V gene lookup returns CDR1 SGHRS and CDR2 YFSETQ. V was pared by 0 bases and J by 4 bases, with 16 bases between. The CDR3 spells CASSLASETALYGYTF. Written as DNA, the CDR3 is TGCGCCAGCAGCTTGGCCTCGGAGACAGCCCTCTATGGCTACACCTTC. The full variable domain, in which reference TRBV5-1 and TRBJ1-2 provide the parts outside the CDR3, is KAGVTQTPRYLIKTRGQQVTLSCSPISGHRSVSWYQQTPGQGLQFLFEYFSETQRNKGNFPGRFSGRQFSNSRSEMNVSTLELGDSALYLCASSLASETALYGYTFGSGTRLTVV.

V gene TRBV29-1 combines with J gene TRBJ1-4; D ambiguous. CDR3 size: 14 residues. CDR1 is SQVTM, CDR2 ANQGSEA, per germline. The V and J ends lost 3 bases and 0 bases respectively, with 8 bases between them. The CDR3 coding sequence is TGCAGCGTTGACTCTGGGGCAACTAATGAAAAACTGTTTTTT. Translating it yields CSVDSGATNEKLFF.

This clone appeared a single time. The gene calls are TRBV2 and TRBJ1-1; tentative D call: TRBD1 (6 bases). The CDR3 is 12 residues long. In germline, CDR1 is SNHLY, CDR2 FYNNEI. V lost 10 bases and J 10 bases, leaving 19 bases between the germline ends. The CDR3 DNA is TGTGCCAACACAGGGCCGATGGGTGGAGCTTTCTTT. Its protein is CANTGPMGGAFF.

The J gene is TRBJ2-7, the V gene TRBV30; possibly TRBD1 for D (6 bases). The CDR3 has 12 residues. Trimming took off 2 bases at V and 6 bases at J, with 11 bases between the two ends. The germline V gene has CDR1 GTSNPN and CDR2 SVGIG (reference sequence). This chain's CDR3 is CAWSIGTTEQYF. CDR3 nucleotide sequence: TGTGCCTGGAGTATTGGGACAACCGAGCAGTACTTC.

CDR3 coding DNA: TGCGCCAGCAGCCAAGACAGAGACAATGAGCAGTTCTTC. The encoded protein is CASSQDRDNEQFF. V usage is TRBV5-1 and J usage is TRBJ2-1; D may be TRBD1 (5 bases). Germline V lookup: CDR1 SGHRS, CDR2 YFSETQ. V lost 4 bases, J lost 5 bases, and 10 bases lay in between. This CDR3 region has 13 residues.

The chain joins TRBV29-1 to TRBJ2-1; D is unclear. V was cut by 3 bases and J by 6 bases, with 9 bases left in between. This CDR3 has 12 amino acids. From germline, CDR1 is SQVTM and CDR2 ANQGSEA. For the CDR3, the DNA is TGCAGCGTTGAGTCCGGTATCAATGAGCAGTTCTTC. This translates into CSVESGINEQFF.

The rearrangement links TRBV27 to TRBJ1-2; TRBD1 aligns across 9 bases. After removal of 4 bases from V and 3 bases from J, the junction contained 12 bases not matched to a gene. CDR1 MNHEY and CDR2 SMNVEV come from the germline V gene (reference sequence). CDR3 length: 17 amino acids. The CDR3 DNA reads TGTGCCAGCAGTTCATACCAGGGGGACAGGGTTCACTATGGCTACACCTTC. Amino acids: CASSSYQGDRVHYGYTF.

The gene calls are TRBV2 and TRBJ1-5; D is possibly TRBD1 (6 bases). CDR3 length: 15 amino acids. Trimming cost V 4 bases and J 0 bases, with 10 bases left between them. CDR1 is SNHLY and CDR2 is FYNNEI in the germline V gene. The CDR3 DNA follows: TGTGCCAGCAGTGGGCAGGGACATAGCAATCAGCCCCAGCATTTT. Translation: CASSGQGHSNQPQHF.

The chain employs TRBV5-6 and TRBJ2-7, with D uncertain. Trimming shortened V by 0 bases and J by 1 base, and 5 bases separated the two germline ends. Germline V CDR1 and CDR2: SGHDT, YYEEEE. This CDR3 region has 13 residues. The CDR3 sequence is CASSLVSSYEQYF. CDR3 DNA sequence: TGTGCCAGCAGCTTGGTTAGTTCCTACGAGCAGTACTTC.

The chain's CDR3 is CASSFGLQEEQYF. DNA of the CDR3: TGTGCCAGCAGCTTCGGGCTTCAGGAGGAGCAGTACTTC. The chain employs TRBV11-2 and TRBJ2-7, with D unclear. Germline V gene sequence: CDR1 SGHAT, CDR2 FQNNGV. Trimming shortened V by 3 bases and J by 7 bases, and 13 bases separated the two germline ends. CDR3 length: 13 amino acids.

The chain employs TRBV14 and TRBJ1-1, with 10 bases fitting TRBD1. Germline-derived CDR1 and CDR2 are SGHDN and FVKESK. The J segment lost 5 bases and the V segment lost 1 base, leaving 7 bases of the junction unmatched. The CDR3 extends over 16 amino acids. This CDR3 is CASSQVGTGVLTEAFF. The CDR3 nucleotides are TGTGCCAGCAGCCAAGTTGGGACAGGGGTGCTTACTGAAGCTTTCTTT.

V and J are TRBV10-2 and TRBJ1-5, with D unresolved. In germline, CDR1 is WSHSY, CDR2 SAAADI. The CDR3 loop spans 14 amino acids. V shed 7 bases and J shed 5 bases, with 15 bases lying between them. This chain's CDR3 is CASTAGPVDQPQHF. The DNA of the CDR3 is TGCGCCAGCACGGCCGGGCCCGTAGATCAGCCCCAGCATTTT.

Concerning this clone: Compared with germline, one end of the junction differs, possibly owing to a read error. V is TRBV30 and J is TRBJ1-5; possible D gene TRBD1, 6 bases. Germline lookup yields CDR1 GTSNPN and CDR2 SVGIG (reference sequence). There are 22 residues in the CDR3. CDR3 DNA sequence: TGTGGCTGGATTTCGGCTGGGACATCTTGGGACCTCTTATTTGTCCAAAATCAGCCCCAGCATTTT. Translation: CGWISAGTSWDLLFVQNQPQHF.

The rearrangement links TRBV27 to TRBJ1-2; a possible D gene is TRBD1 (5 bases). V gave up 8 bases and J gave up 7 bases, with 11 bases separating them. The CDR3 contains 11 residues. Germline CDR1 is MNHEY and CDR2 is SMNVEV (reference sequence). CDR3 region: CASGWGSGYTF. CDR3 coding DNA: TGTGCCAGCGGTTGGGGCTCTGGCTACACCTTC.

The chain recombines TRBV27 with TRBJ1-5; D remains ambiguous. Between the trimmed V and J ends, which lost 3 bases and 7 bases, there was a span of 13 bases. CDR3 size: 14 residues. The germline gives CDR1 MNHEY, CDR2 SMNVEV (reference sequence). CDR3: CASSFMGEAQPQHF. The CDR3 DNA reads TGTGCCAGCAGTTTTATGGGAGAGGCCCAGCCCCAGCATTTT.

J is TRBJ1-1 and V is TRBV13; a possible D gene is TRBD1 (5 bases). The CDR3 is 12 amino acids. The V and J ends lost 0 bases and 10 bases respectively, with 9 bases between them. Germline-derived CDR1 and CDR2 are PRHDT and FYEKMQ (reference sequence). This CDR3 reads CASSLGRAVAFF. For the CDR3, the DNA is TGTGCCAGCAGCTTAGGCAGGGCGGTAGCTTTCTTT.

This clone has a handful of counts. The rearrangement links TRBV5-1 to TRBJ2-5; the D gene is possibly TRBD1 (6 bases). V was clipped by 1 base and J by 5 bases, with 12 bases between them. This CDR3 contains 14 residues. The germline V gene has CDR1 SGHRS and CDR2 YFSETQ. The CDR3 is CASSLSTGLETQYF. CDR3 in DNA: TGCGCCAGCAGCTTGTCTACAGGGTTGGAGACCCAGTACTTC. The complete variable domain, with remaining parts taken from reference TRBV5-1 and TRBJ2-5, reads KAGVTQTPRYLIKTRGQQVTLSCSPISGHRSVSWYQQTPGQGLQFLFEYFSETQRNKGNFPGRFSGRQFSNSRSEMNVSTLELGDSALYLCASSLSTGLETQYFGPGTRLLVL.

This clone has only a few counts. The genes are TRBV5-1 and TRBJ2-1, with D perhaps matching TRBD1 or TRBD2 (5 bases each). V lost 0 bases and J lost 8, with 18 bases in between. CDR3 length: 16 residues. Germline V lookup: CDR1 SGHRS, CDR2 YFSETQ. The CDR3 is CASSLARGPPGDEQFF. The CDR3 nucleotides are TGCGCCAGCAGCTTGGCCCGGGGACCCCCTGGTGATGAGCAGTTCTTC.

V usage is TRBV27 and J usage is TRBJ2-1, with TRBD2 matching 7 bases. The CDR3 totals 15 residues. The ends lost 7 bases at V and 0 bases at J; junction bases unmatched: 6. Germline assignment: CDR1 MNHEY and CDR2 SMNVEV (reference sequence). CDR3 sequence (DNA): TGTGCCAGCACCAAGTGGGGGGGCTCCTACAATGAGCAGTTCTTC. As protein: CASTKWGGSYNEQFF.

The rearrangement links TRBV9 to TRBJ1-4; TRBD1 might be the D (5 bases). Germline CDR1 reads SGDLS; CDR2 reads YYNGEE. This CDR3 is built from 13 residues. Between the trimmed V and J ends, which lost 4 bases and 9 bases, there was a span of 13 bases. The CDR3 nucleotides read TGTGCCAGCAGCCCAGGGACCGCACAAAAACTGTTTTTT. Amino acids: CASSPGTAQKLFF. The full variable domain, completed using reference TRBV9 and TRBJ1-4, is DSGVTQTPKHLITATGQRVTLRCSPRSGDLSVYWYQQSLDQGLQFLIQYYNGEERAKGNILERFSAQQFPDLHSELNLSSLELGDSALYFCASSPGTAQKLFFGSGTQLSVL.

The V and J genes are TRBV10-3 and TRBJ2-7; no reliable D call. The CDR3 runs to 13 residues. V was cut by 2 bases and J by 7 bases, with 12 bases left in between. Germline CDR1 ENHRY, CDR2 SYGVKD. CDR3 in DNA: TGTGCCATCAGTGAGACTCAACCTTCGGAGCAGTACTTC. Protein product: CAISETQPSEQYF.

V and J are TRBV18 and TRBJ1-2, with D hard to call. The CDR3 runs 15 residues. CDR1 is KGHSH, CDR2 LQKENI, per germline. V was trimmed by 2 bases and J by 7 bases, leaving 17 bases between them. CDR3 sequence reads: CASSPGVRETPGYTF. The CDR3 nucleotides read TGTGCCAGCTCACCAGGAGTAAGGGAAACACCTGGCTACACCTTC.

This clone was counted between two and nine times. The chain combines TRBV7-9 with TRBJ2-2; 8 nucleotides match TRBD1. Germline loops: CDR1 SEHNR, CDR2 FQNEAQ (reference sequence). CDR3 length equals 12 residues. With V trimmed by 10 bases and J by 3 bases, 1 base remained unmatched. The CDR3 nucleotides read TGTGCCACGACAGGGGACACCGGGGAGCTGTTTTTT. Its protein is CATTGDTGELFF.

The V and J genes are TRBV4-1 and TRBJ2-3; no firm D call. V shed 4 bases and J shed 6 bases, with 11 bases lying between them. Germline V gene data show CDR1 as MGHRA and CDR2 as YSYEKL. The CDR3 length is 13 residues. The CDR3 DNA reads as TGCGCCAGCAGCCCACCCAAAAGGGATACGCAGTATTTT. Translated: CASSPPKRDTQYF.